The 20 T cell receptor beta chains listed next were all sequenced from one sample in a study of blood T cell repertoires in COVID-19. Data came from immunoSEQ multiplex PCR; TCRdb stores just in-frame clones and leaves some out. Among around 19,000 clones, 75% to 95% were seen once, and the ten largest hold around 7%. Sequences were obtained from peripheral blood. The receptors originated from a man in his 70s with active COVID-19.

CDR3 bases: TGCGCCAGCAGCCAACAGGGGAGAAGCTACGAGCAGTACTTC. This codes for CASSQQGRSYEQYF. The V gene is TRBV5-1, the J gene TRBJ2-7; 7 nucleotides line up with TRBD1. The CDR3 runs to 14 residues. V lost 4 bases to trimming and J lost 3 bases; unmatched junction nucleotides: 7. Germline CDR1 and CDR2: SGHRS and YFSETQ.

The J gene is TRBJ1-1, the V gene TRBV2; D might be TRBD1 (6 bases). Per germline, CDR1 SNHLY and CDR2 FYNNEI. V dropped 6 bases and J dropped 4 bases, with 12 bases sitting between them. The CDR3 is made up of 13 amino acids. The CDR3 DNA is TGTGCCAGCAGGAAGGGGGAGGGCACTGAAGCTTTCTTT. Protein sequence: CASRKGEGTEAFF.

The chain is built from TRBV18 and TRBJ1-4; 11 positions agree with TRBD1. Germline V gene sequence: CDR1 KGHSH, CDR2 LQKENI. V dropped 4 bases and J dropped 8; count of bases not matched to a gene: 3. The CDR3 sequence is 14 residues long. The CDR3: CASSRDRGDEKLFF. CDR3 nucleotide sequence: TGTGCCAGCTCACGGGACAGGGGGGACGAAAAACTGTTTTTT.

This rearrangement joins TRBV6-2 or TRBV6-3 to TRBJ2-7; D perhaps matches TRBD2 (6 bases). The V end was cut by 2 bases, the J end by 2 bases, with 22 bases between. The CDR3 is 18 residues long. The germline CDR1 and CDR2 sequences are MNHEY and SVGEGT. The CDR3 DNA reads as TGTGCCAGCAGTTACATGGGGGGACTTAAGCGGTCTACCTACGAGCAGTACTTC. Translating gives CASSYMGGLKRSTYEQYF.

The rearrangement joins TRBV15 to TRBJ1-5, with a weak D call TRBD1 (6 bases). The CDR3 spans 15 residues. Germline V CDR1 and CDR2: LNHNV, YYDKDF (reference sequence). V lost 1 base, J lost 8 bases, and 15 bases lay in between. The CDR3 nucleotides read TGTGCCACCAGCAGAGGCCAGGGGATAGGGAAGCCCCAGCATTTT. It encodes CATSRGQGIGKPQHF.

This clone was detected a few times. This chain's CDR3 is CASSSRQGASPLHF. The CDR3 coding sequence is TGTGCCAGCAGCAGTCGACAGGGGGCTTCACCCCTCCACTTT. This sequence joins TRBV9 and TRBJ1-6, with 10 bases matching TRBD1. The germline CDR1 and CDR2 sequences are SGDLS and YYNGEE. V gave up 4 bases and J gave up 9 bases; unmatched junction bases: 4. The CDR3 has 14 amino acids.

The chain joins TRBV19 to TRBJ2-6; 7 nucleotides match TRBD2. The CDR3 has 16 residues. Trimming cost V 4 bases and J 2 bases; bases outside gene matches: 5. Germline V CDR1 and CDR2: LNHDA, SQIVND (reference sequence). Here the CDR3 DNA reads TGTGCCAGTAGTACAACCCGGGGGGCTGGGGCCAACGTCCTGACTTTC. This translates into CASSTTRGAGANVLTF.

The rearrangement uses TRBV7-2 and TRBJ2-7; D gene ambiguous. Germline values: CDR1 SGHTA, CDR2 FQGNSA. V lost 5 bases to trimming and J lost 7 bases, with 18 bases between them. The CDR3 covers 14 residues. In DNA form, the CDR3 reads TGTGCCAGCAGCCCAGGCCCTCCACTGCTAGAGCAGTACTTC. Protein: CASSPGPPLLEQYF.

V and J are TRBV29-1 and TRBJ2-7, with 10 bases that match TRBD1. CDR3 length: 15 amino acids. The V gene's germline CDR1 is SQVTM and CDR2 ANQGSEA. V was pared by 6 bases and J by 5 bases, with 13 bases of the junction left unmatched. CDR3 in amino acids: CSVRVGTGVVDEQYF. As DNA, the CDR3 is TGCAGCGTCAGAGTTGGGACAGGGGTAGTAGACGAGCAGTACTTC.

V usage is TRBV29-1 and J usage is TRBJ2-3, with 7 positions matching TRBD1. The V segment lost 7 bases and the J segment 0 bases; nucleotides outside the gene matches: 4. This CDR3 spans 13 amino acids. Germline V gene sequence: CDR1 SQVTM, CDR2 ANQGSEA. This chain's CDR3 is CSGKQGSTDTQYF. The CDR3 coding sequence is TGCAGCGGCAAACAGGGGAGCACAGATACGCAGTATTTT.

This clone came up once. The J gene is TRBJ2-5, the V gene TRBV7-2; tentative D call: TRBD1 (6 bases). This CDR3 contains 15 residues. The V end lost 5 bases, the J end lost 2 bases, and 15 bases lay between the germline ends. Germline CDR1 reads SGHTA; CDR2 reads FQGNSA. This chain's CDR3 is CASSRDRQNQETQYF. The CDR3 DNA reads as TGTGCCAGCAGCCGCGACAGGCAGAATCAAGAGACCCAGTACTTC.

This chain joins TRBV24-1 and TRBJ1-2; D call uncertain. CDR3 size: 12 residues. The V gene's germline CDR1 is KGHDR and CDR2 SFDVKD. V lost 0 bases and J 8 bases, leaving 6 bases between the germline ends. The CDR3 reads CATSDLEGGYTF. The CDR3 nucleotides read TGTGCCACCAGTGATTTGGAGGGCGGCTACACCTTC.

This clone was picked up one time. The V call is TRBV10-3, the J call TRBJ2-5; TRBD2 aligns across 12 bases. CDR1 is ENHRY and CDR2 is SYGVKD in the germline V gene. Losses at the gene ends were 0 bases for V and 5 bases for J; bases not matched to a gene: 7. CDR3 size: 17 residues. CDR3 residues: CAISESERLAGGETQYF. The CDR3 DNA sequence: TGTGCCATCAGTGAGTCTGAGAGGCTAGCGGGAGGGGAGACCCAGTACTTC.

The chain has TRBV5-5 and TRBJ1-1; no clear D. CDR1 and CDR2 (germline): SGHKS, YYEKEE (reference sequence). The CDR3 is 13 amino acids. Trimming left V 0 bases short and J 8 bases short, with 11 bases between. Here the CDR3 DNA reads TGTGCCAGCAGCTTGGAACGGGGAGGGGAAGCTTTCTTT. Translated: CASSLERGGEAFF.

This clone has just one count. Within the sample, other DNA sequences also encode this same CDR3. V gene TRBV7-2 combines with J gene TRBJ1-1; D unresolved. CDR1 and CDR2 from the germline V gene are SGHTA and FQGNSA. The CDR3 consists of 13 residues. The V end was cut by 5 bases, the J end by 5 bases, with 12 bases between. As DNA, the CDR3 is TGTGCCAGCAGCCCTCGGAGAGATACTGAAGCTTTCTTT. Its protein is CASSPRRDTEAFF.

The chain couples TRBV5-1 to TRBJ2-1, with 7 positions matching TRBD1. Germline loops: CDR1 SGHRS, CDR2 YFSETQ. The CDR3 consists of 14 residues. V shed 3 bases, J shed 5 bases, and the junction held 5 bases outside the gene matches. CDR3 protein: CASSSQGIDNEQFF. In nucleotides, the CDR3 is TGCGCCAGCAGCTCACAGGGGATTGACAATGAGCAGTTCTTC.

The chain uses TRBV5-6 and TRBJ2-7; D remains unclear. Germline V CDR1 and CDR2: SGHDT, YYEEEE. Trimming took 2 bases from V and 4 from J, leaving 10 bases between them. The CDR3 is 13 residues long. The CDR3 DNA reads as TGTGCCAGCAGCTTTCCAGGTTTGTACGAGCAGTACTTC. It yields the protein CASSFPGLYEQYF.

This clone counts as medium-sized. The genes are TRBV4-1 and TRBJ1-2; no firm D call. The V gene lost 0 bases and the J gene lost 6 bases, with 17 bases spanning the gap. The CDR3 is 16 residues long. Germline V lookup: CDR1 MGHRA, CDR2 YSYEKL. CDR3 protein: CASSQDVQLWRDGYTF. DNA for the CDR3: TGCGCCAGCAGCCAAGATGTACAGCTATGGAGGGATGGCTACACCTTC.

V is TRBV2 and J is TRBJ2-3; D unclear. CDR1 and CDR2 (germline): SNHLY, FYNNEI. The V gene lost 4 bases and the J gene lost 5 bases, with 4 bases spanning the gap. The CDR3 has 11 amino acids. The CDR3 coding sequence is TGTGCCAGCAGTGTTAGAGATACGCAGTATTTT. Translation gives CASSVRDTQYF.

V usage is TRBV4-3 and J usage is TRBJ2-6; no reliable D call. V lost 1 base to trimming and J lost 7 bases, with 11 bases between them. Germline V gene data show CDR1 as LGHNA and CDR2 as YSLEER. The CDR3 has 15 amino acids. CDR3 DNA: TGCGCCAGCAGCCAAGCGTATCTAGGCGCCAACGTCCTGACTTTC. Translation gives CASSQAYLGANVLTF.